These 3 T cell receptor beta chains were all obtained from the same sample, sequenced in a study of cytomegalovirus exposure and HLA in healthy donors. With 60 Vbeta and 13 Jbeta primers, the PCR was carried out. The method was immunoSEQ multiplex PCR; TCRdb's version includes in-frame clones alone and lacks a portion of them. The sample has 90,000 to 120,000 clones, around 72% seen once. Sequenced: PBMCs. The receptors stem from a woman between 40 and 55 years old in good health and CMV-seropositive.

CDR3 coding DNA: TGTGCCAGCAGCTTAGACAGAAATCAGCCCCAGCATTTT. Its translation: CASSLDRNQPQHF. V and J are TRBV7-2 and TRBJ1-5; D is unresolved. Trimming left V 1 base short and J 4 bases short, with 5 bases between. The CDR3 totals 13 residues. The germline V gene has CDR1 SGHTA and CDR2 FQGNSA.

As for this clone: Other DNA sequences of this sample code for an identical CDR3. This chain connects TRBV6-1 to TRBJ1-5, with 9 positions matching TRBD1. Unmatched junction bases numbered 7, after V lost 4 bases and J lost 0 bases. The germline CDR1 and CDR2 sequences are MNHNS and SASEGT. The CDR3 has 17 residues. CDR3 region: CASSVGQGIYSNQPQHF. The CDR3 nucleotides are TGTGCCAGCAGTGTTGGACAGGGGATTTATAGCAATCAGCCCCAGCATTTT.

A word on this clone: This specimen includes other DNA sequences encoding the same CDR3. The chain is built from TRBV19 and TRBJ1-1; 12 nucleotides align to TRBD1. This CDR3 is 14 amino acids long. Trimming at V came to 5 bases and at J to 5 bases, leaving 3 bases not matched to a gene. CDR1 and CDR2 (germline): LNHDA, SQIVND (reference sequence). The DNA of the CDR3 is TGTGCCAGTAGTCCGGGACAGGGGGCGACTGAAGCTTTCTTT. Its protein is CASSPGQGATEAFF.